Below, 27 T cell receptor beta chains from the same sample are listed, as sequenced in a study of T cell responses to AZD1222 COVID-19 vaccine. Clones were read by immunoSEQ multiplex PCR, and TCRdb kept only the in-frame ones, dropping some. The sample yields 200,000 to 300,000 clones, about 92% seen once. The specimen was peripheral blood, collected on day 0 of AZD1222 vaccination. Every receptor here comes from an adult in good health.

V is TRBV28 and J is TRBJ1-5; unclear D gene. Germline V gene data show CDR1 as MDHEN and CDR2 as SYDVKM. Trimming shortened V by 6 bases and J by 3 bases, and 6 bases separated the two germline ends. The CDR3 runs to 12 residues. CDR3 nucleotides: TGTGCCAGCAGGCAGGTCAATCAGCCCCAGCATTTT. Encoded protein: CASRQVNQPQHF.

This chain's CDR3 is CASSFLQGQAFF. Here the CDR3 DNA reads TGTGCCAGTAGTTTCCTACAGGGGCAGGCTTTCTTT. The rearrangement uses TRBV19 and TRBJ1-1; TRBD1 aligns across 7 bases. V lost 5 bases and J lost 11; bases outside the gene matches: 8. This CDR3 is built from 12 residues. CDR1 is LNHDA, CDR2 SQIVND, per germline (reference sequence).

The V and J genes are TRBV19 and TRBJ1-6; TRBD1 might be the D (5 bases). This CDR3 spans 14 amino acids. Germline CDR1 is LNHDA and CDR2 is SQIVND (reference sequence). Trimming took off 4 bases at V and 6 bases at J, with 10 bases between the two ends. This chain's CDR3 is CASSTGASNSPLHF. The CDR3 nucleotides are TGTGCCAGTAGTACTGGGGCTTCTAATTCACCCCTCCACTTT.

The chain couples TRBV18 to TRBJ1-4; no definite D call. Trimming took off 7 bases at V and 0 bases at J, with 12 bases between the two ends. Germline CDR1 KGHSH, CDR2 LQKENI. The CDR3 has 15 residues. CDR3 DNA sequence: TGTGCCAGCTTACCGAACGGAGCAACTAATGAAAAACTGTTTTTT. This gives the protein CASLPNGATNEKLFF.

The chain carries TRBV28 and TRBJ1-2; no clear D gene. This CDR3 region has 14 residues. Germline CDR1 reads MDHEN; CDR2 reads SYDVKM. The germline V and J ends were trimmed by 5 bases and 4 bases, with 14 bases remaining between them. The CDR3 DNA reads TGTGCCAGCAGTCCGGCGGGGAGAACCTATGGCTACACCTTC. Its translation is CASSPAGRTYGYTF.

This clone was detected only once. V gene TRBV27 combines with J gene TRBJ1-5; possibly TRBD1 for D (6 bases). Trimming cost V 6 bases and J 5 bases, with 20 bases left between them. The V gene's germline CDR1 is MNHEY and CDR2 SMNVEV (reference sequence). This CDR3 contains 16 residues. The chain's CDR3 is CASSPAPPGGHQPQHF. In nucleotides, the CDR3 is TGTGCCAGCAGCCCCGCCCCCCCGGGGGGCCATCAGCCCCAGCATTTT.

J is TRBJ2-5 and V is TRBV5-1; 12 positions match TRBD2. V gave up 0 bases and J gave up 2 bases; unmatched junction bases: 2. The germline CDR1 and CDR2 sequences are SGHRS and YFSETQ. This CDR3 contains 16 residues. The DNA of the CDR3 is TGCGCCAGCAGCTTGGTGCTAGCGGGGGGGCAAGAGACCCAGTACTTC. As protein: CASSLVLAGGQETQYF.

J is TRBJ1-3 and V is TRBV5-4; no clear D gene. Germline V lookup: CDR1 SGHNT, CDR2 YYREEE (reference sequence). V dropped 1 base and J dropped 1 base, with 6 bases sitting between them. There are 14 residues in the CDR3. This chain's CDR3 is CASSLTASGNTIYF. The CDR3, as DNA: TGTGCCAGCAGCTTGACAGCTTCTGGAAACACCATATATTTT.

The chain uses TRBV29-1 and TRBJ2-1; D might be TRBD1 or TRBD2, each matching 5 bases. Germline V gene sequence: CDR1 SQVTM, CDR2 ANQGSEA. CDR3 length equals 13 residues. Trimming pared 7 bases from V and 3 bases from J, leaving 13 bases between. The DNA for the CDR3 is TGCAGCGCTACCGGGACGGGCTACAATGAGCAGTTCTTC. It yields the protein CSATGTGYNEQFF.

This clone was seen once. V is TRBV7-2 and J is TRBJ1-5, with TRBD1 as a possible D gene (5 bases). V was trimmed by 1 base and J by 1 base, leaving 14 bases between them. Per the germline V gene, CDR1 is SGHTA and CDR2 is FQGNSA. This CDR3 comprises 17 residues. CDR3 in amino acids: CASSLEFGGRSNQPQHF. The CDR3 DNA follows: TGTGCCAGCAGCTTAGAGTTTGGGGGTCGGAGCAATCAGCCCCAGCATTTT. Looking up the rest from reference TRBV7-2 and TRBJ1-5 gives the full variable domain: GAGVSQSPSNKVTEKGKDVELRCDPISGHTALYWYRQSLGQGLEFLIYFQGNSAPDKSGLPSDRFSAERTGGSVSTLTIQRTQQEDSAVYLCASSLEFGGRSNQPQHFGDGTRLSIL.

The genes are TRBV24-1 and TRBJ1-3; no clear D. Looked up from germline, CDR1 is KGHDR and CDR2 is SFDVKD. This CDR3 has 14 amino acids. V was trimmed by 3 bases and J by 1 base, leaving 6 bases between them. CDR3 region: CATSDGRSGNTIYF. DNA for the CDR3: TGTGCCACCAGTGATGGCAGGTCTGGAAACACCATATATTTT.

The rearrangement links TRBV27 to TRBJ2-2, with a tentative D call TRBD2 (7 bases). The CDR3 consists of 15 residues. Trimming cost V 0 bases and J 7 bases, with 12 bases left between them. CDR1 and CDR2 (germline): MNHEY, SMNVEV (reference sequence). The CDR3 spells CASSLSGGPGGELFF. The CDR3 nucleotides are TGTGCCAGCAGTTTATCGGGGGGGCCAGGCGGGGAGCTGTTTTTT.

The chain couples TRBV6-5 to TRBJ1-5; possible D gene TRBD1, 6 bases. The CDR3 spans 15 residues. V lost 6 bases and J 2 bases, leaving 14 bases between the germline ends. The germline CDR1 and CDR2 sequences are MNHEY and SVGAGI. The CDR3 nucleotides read TGTGCCAGCAGCCGGACCGGACAGCGCAATCAGCCCCAGCATTTT. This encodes CASSRTGQRNQPQHF.

The CDR3 sequence: CASSFLAGVANEQFF. CDR3 in DNA: TGCGCCAGCAGCTTCCTAGCGGGAGTTGCCAATGAGCAGTTCTTC. The chain joins TRBV5-1 to TRBJ2-1; 10 bases are shared with TRBD2. This CDR3 contains 15 residues. Germline CDR1 SGHRS, CDR2 YFSETQ. V shed 2 bases, J shed 6 bases, and the junction held 5 bases outside the gene matches.

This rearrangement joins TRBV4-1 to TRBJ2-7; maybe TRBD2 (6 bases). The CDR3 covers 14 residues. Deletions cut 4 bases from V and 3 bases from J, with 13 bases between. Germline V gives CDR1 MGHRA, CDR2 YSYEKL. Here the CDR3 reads CASSRSMTSYEQYF. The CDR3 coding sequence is TGCGCCAGCAGCCGGAGTATGACTAGCTACGAGCAGTACTTC.

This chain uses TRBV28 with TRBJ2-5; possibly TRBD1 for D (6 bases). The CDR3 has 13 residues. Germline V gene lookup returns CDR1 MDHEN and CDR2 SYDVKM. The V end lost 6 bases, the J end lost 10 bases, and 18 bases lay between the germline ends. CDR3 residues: CASRNTGRTDQYF. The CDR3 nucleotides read TGTGCCAGCAGAAACACAGGGAGAACGGACCAGTACTTC.

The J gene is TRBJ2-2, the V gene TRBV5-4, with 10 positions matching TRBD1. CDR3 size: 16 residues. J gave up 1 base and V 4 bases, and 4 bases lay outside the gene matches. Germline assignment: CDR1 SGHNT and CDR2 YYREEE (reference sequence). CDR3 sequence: CASSRRDRGNTGELFF. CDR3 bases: TGTGCCAGCAGCAGACGGGACAGGGGGAACACCGGGGAGCTGTTTTTT.

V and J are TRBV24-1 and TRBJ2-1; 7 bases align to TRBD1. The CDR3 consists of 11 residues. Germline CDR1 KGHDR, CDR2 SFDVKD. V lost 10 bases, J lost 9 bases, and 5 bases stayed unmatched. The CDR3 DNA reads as TGTGCCACGCGACAGGGACCTGAGCAGTTCTTC. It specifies CATRQGPEQFF.

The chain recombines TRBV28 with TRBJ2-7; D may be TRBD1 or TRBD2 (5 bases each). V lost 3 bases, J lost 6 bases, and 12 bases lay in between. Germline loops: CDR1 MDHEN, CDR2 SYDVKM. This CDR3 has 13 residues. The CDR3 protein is CASSFQGASEQYF. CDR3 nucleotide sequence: TGTGCCAGCAGTTTTCAGGGAGCCTCCGAGCAGTACTTC.

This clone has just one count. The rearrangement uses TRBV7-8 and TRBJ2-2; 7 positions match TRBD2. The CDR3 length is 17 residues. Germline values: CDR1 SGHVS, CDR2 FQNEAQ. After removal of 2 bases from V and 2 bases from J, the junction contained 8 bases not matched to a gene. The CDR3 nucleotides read TGTGCCAGCAGCTTAAAATGGCTAGCGGAAAACACCGGGGAGCTGTTTTTT. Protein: CASSLKWLAENTGELFF.

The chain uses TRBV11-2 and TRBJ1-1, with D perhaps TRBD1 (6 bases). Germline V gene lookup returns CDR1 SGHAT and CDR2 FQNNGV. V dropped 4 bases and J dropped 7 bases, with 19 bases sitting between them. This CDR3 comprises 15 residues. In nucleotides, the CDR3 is TGTGCCAGCAGCTCTCCACCGACAGGAGTTAATGAAGCTTTCTTT. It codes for CASSSPPTGVNEAFF.

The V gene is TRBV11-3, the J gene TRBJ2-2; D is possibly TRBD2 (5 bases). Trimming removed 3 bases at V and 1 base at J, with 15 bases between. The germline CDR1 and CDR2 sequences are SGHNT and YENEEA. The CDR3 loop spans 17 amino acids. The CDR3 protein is CASSFGTRGGNTGELFF. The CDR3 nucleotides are TGTGCCAGCAGCTTTGGAACACGAGGAGGGAACACCGGGGAGCTGTTTTTT.

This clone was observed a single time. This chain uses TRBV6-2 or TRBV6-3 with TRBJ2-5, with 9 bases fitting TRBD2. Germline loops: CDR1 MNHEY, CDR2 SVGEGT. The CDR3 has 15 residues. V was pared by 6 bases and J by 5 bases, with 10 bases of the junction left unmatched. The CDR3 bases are TGTGCCAGCAGCCCCGTGGCGGGGGGGCAGGAGACCCAGTACTTC. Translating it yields CASSPVAGGQETQYF.

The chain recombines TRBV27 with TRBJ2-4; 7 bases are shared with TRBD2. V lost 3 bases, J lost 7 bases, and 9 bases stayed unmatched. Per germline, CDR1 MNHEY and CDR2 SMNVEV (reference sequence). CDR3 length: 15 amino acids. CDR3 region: CASSFVAGALNIQYF. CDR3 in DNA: TGTGCCAGCAGTTTTGTTGCGGGAGCGTTGAACATTCAGTACTTC.

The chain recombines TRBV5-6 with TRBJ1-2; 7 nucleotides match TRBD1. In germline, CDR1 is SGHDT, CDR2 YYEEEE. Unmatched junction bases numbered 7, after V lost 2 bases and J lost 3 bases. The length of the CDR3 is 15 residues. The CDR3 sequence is CASSLEPGQYYGYTF. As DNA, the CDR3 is TGTGCCAGCAGCTTAGAACCGGGACAGTACTATGGCTACACCTTC.

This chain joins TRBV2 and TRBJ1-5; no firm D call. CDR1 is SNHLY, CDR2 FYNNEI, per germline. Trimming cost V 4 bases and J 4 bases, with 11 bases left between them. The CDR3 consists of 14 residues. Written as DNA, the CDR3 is TGTGCCAGCAGTGGAGGAGAAAGGAATCAGCCCCAGCATTTT. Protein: CASSGGERNQPQHF. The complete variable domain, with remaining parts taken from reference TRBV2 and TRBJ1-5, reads EPEVTQTPSHQVTQMGQEVILRCVPISNHLYFYWYRQILGQKVEFLVSFYNNEISEKSEIFDDQFSVERPDGSNFTLKIRSTKLEDSAMYFCASSGGERNQPQHFGDGTRLSIL.

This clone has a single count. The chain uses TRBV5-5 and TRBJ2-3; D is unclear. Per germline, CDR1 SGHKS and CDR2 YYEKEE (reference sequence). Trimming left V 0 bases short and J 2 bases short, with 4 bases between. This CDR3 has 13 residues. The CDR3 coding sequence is TGTGCCAGCAGCTTGGGCACCACAGATACGCAGTATTTT. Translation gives CASSLGTTDTQYF. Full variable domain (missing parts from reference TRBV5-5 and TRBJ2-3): DAGVTQSPTHLIKTRGQQVTLRCSPISGHKSVSWYQQVLGQGPQFIFQYYEKEERGRGNFPDRFSARQFPNYSSELNVNALLLGDSALYLCASSLGTTDTQYFGPGTRLTVL.